This paragraph covers one T cell receptor beta chain sequence. Its recognized antigen is unknown. Base quality data are lacking; no much larger clone is found one base away. This sample includes further DNA sequences coding for the same CDR3. These data belong to a study of shared clonotypes between healthy human individuals (dated by TCRdb to between 2020 and 2021). Study-wide context: The cohort included three men and a couple of women between 18 and 49 years of age. Per donor, three plates each were used for CD4 naive and CD4 memory, two for CD8 naive, and one for CD8 memory. To estimate repertoire size and how much clonotypes are shared between individuals, the study performed deep sequencing of blood TCR repertoires from roughly five healthy adults. Libraries were prepared and TCR repertoires were sequenced by different laboratories using diverse techniques, in order to increase sequencing depth and limit assay-specific biases. Each donor's leukapheresis produced roughly between about 0.85 and 10 billion PBMCs.

Using the deep immunoSEQ assay, TCR CDR3 regions were amplified from genomic DNA by multiplex PCR. Genomic DNA extracted from each cell subset was distributed evenly over all wells of several immunoSEQ 96-well plates, and each plate served as one replicate. For sorted subsets, approximately 200 ng of genomic DNA, equivalent to about 30,000 T cell genomes, went into each replicate PCR. The purified libraries were quantified using a Qubit 3.0 fluorometer, sized with a Bioanalyzer 2100, and then quantified again using the KAPA Library Quantification kit. Each immunoSEQ 96-well plate was sequenced on its own single-read 150-cycle Illumina NextSeq 550 flow cell. Per the authors' processing: Because the immunoSEQ output held only junctional sequences and lacked quality scores, the filtering could not match the filtering applied to full-length reads. To assign V/J genes and CDR3, sequences were annotated against IMGT germline references using PyIR, a Python wrapper for IgBLAST v1.9. Reads were filtered out if the reads had weak V/J assignments (E-value above 1e-6), no CDR3, stop codons, out-of-frame junctions, or ambiguous translated residues. A V3J clonotype was defined by an identical inferred V gene, J gene, and CDR3 amino acid sequence. The percentage overlap between two repertoires was calculated by dividing the number of shared unique clonotypes by the size of the smaller repertoire. Richness of each repertoire was evaluated using RTK rarefaction, the Chao1 estimator, and Recon v2.1 estimates of unobserved clonotypes. For all TCRbeta clonotypes obtained by the gDNA method from a few donors, generation probabilities were computed with OLGA. Not all clones reach the TCRdb copy of this immuneACCESS table, which keeps in-frame sequences only. Checked studies attribute under half of the gap to unresolved V genes and leave the rest unexplained. V and J calls and clone size follow that table, whereas D and trimming were derived from the DNA. The sample yields under 1 million clones; 90% to 95% were counted once. The ten largest clonotypes hold less than 25% of the sample.

The junction shows trimming of 0 bases on V and 3 bases on J, and the gene matches do not reach 2 bases of it. Sequences GTSNPN (CDR1) and SVGIG (CDR2) are obtained from the germline V gene (reference sequence). The CDR3 has 14 amino acids, counting the end cysteine and phenylalanine. Only CDR3 DNA is held: 42 bases, read in frame from base 1. CD8 naive samples consisted of CD45RO-negative cells that were positively selected for CCR7, yielding a CD45RA+CCR7+ population without TemRA cells. Donors were healthy HIV-negative adults with no recently reported acute infections or vaccinations. Every donor was a Caucasian adult residing in Nashville, Tennessee, USA. Blood was collected by leukapheresis, and PBMCs were isolated by Ficoll-Histopaque density gradient centrifugation and then cryopreserved in liquid nitrogen vapor phase. Analytical flow cytometry was used to check the purity and quantity of every magnetically sorted T cell population. Each sorted fraction had its genomic DNA isolated and then quantified by UV absorbance on a Nanodrop 2000c.

Findings and caveats that apply to the study as a whole: Sampling was restricted to blood, and TCR repertoires in tissues likely differ from the TCR repertoires found in blood. Sharing across a few donors was observed for roughly 5.4% of naive CD4, under 4% of naive CD8, 2.3% of memory CD4, and roughly 0.43% of memory CD8 clonotypes. The genetic and exposure-history diversity represented was limited by the small number of donors. Compared with non-shared clonotypes, clonotypes shared by all four sorted-subset donors had higher generation probabilities. Naive subsets generally had larger estimated clonotype richness than memory subsets. Even with the large sequencing depth, rarefaction of the sorted-subset datasets indicated that sequencing was incomplete. Pairwise subsampling led to the expectation that sequencing depth would affect the degree of clonotype sharing among donors.

Material: naive CD8+ T cells sorted from blood. Sample cell subset or site, as interpreted from the label and publication: CD45RA+CCR7+. The chain is made from TRBV30 and TRBJ2-7; the central 10 bases match TRBD1. This receptor was identified in a man in his thirties or forties in good health. This receptor carries the CDR3 CAWSVGDRGYEQYF. Here is the DNA: TGTGCCTGGAGTGTAGGGGACAGGGGCTACGAGCAGTACTTC.